The TCR beta chain described here comes from a study of control samples from healthy donors and cancer patients. This CDR3 contains 13 residues. CDR1 is MNHEY, CDR2 SMNVEV, per germline (reference sequence). Trimming took off 2 bases at V and 6 bases at J, with 8 bases between the two ends. Some clones are missing from TCRdb's copy, which holds only in-frame ones; the method was immunoSEQ multiplex PCR. Of some 130,000 clones in the sample, 80% to 95% were seen once. This clonotype was sampled from a man between 18 and 29 years old in good health. Material for sequencing was blood. V usage is TRBV27 and J usage is TRBJ1-5; D ambiguous. The CDR3 DNA follows: TGTGCCAGCAGTTTAGAAGGACCTCAGCCCCAGCATTTT. Its translation is CASSLEGPQPQHF.